This paragraph covers one TCR beta chain sequence. Its target is not known. Germline CDR1 is LNHDA and CDR2 is SQIVND (reference sequence). The V end lost 6 bases, the J end lost 6 bases, and 15 bases lay between the germline ends. The CDR3 contains 13 residues. This sample was taken from a study of T cells after yellow fever vaccination. Study-level information: Fractions low in cell number were prepared with SMART-Seq v4 Ultra Low Input. General study results and limits: The secondary response was weaker but peaked faster, day 5 versus 15. Clones from primary vaccination mostly reappeared after the booster (over 95% CD4, approximately 86% CD8).

TCR cDNA was made by 5'RACE template switching, adding a universal primer site and UMIs. TCRdb re-called the 5' RACE reads with MiXCR, one entry per CDR3 protein. The sample holds approximately 160,000 distinct CDR3 sequences; 6.2% are singletons and the top ten take nearly 3%. The V gene is TRBV19, the J gene TRBJ2-7; the D is unclear. This sample comprised CD4+ T cells sorted from PBMCs, obtained on the day of the first yellow fever vaccination. The sequence was collected from a man between 18 and 35 years old who received the YFV17D yellow fever vaccine. The CDR3 nucleotides are TGTGCCAGTAGCAGTGGGCTGGATGTCGAGCAGTACTTC. Amino acid sequence: CASSSGLDVEQYF.